Listed below are T cell receptor beta chains from one sample, sequenced in a study of T-cell reconstitution after alpha-beta-depleted transplantation in children. TCRdb re-derived calls from the PCR reads in MiXCR, one entry per CDR3 protein. The profile shows 150,000 to 250,000 distinct CDR3 sequences, more than 14% of them singletons. This specimen was PBMCs from the stem cell graft donor, taken from the stem cell graft. These receptors all come from a human donor who donated a stem cell graft to a child with acute lymphoblastic leukemia. Each CDR3 is given with its conserved first and last residue. Fields, in order: clone size, J gene, D gene, CDR3 length, V gene, CDR3 DNA, CDR3 protein. The D gene is left open where the match is weak. Clone size, where shown, is once, few, many, or a class for clones that have expanded.

abundance: many
j_gene: TRBJ2-2
d_gene: TRBD1
len: 14
v_gene: TRBV28
CDR3nt: TGTGCCAGCCGCGGGACAGGGGCTACCGGGGAGCTGTTTTTT
CDR3aa: CASRGTGATGELFF

abundance: many
j_gene: TRBJ2-1
d_gene: NA
len: 15
v_gene: TRBV3-1
CDR3nt: TGTGCCAGCAGCCAAGGGGTAGGGCCCTACAATGAGCAGTTCTTC
CDR3aa: CASSQGVGPYNEQFF

abundance: many
j_gene: TRBJ2-5
d_gene: TRBD1
len: 17
v_gene: TRBV5-5
CDR3nt: TGTGCCAGCAGCTTGGGACGGGCGGCAGGGGGAGAAGAGACCCAGTACTTC
CDR3aa: CASSLGRAAGGEETQYF

abundance: many
j_gene: TRBJ1-6
d_gene: TRBD1
len: 16
v_gene: TRBV12-3/TRBV12-4
CDR3nt: TGTGCCAGCAGTCGGGGACAGGTCCCCTATAATTCACCCCTCCACTTT
CDR3aa: CASSRGQVPYNSPLHF

abundance: many
j_gene: TRBJ2-1
d_gene: NA
len: 18
v_gene: TRBV20-1
CDR3nt: TGCAGTGCTAGTAAGGCCTTCAGGTCGCACAGGTCCTACAATGAGCAGTTCTTC
CDR3aa: CSASKAFRSHRSYNEQFF

abundance: many
j_gene: TRBJ2-5
d_gene: NA
len: 14
v_gene: TRBV12-3/TRBV12-4
CDR3nt: TGTGCCAGCAGTTTAGTGTCTCCGCAAGAGACCCAGTACTTC
CDR3aa: CASSLVSPQETQYF

abundance: many
j_gene: TRBJ2-7
d_gene: NA
len: 13
v_gene: TRBV5-1
CDR3nt: TGCGCCAGCAGCTCCGGGGGCTACTACGAGCAGTACTTC
CDR3aa: CASSSGGYYEQYF

abundance: many
j_gene: TRBJ2-2
d_gene: NA
len: 11
v_gene: TRBV7-9
CDR3nt: TGTGCCAGCAGCCCCTCCCGGGAGCTGTTTTTT
CDR3aa: CASSPSRELFF

abundance: many
j_gene: TRBJ2-1
d_gene: NA
len: 15
v_gene: TRBV15
CDR3nt: TGTGCCACCCGAGGTGCGGGTGGTCTCTACAATGAGCAGTTCTTC
CDR3aa: CATRGAGGLYNEQFF

abundance: many
j_gene: TRBJ2-7
d_gene: TRBD1
len: 15
v_gene: TRBV11-2
CDR3nt: TGTGCCAGCAGCTTAAACAGGGGGCCCTCCCACGAGCAGTACTTC
CDR3aa: CASSLNRGPSHEQYF

abundance: NA
j_gene: TRBJ2-7
d_gene: NA
len: 14
v_gene: TRBV20-1
CDR3nt: TGCAGTGCTAGAGATGGGGACACCCCCTACGAGCAGTACTTC
CDR3aa: CSARDGDTPYEQYF

abundance: few
j_gene: TRBJ2-7
d_gene: TRBD2
len: 18
v_gene: TRBV6-1
CDR3nt: TGTGCCAGCAGTACAACGACTAGCGGGAACTCCCATACGCGCGAGCAGTACTTC
CDR3aa: CASSTTTSGNSHTREQYF

abundance: many
j_gene: TRBJ1-1
d_gene: NA
len: 13
v_gene: TRBV20-1
CDR3nt: TGCAGTGCGAGGACGGGACTTGACACTGAAGCTTTCTTT
CDR3aa: CSARTGLDTEAFF

abundance: NA
j_gene: TRBJ1-1
d_gene: NA
len: 15
v_gene: TRBV7-6
CDR3nt: TGTGCCAGCAGCAGGACCCGAGCAGGAAACACTGAAGCTTTCTTT
CDR3aa: CASSRTRAGNTEAFF

abundance: many
j_gene: TRBJ1-4
d_gene: TRBD1
len: 13
v_gene: TRBV20-1
CDR3nt: TGCAGTGCTAGACGGGACAGTAATGAAAAACTGTTTTTT
CDR3aa: CSARRDSNEKLFF

abundance: many
j_gene: TRBJ1-2
d_gene: NA
len: 14
v_gene: TRBV5-1
CDR3nt: TGCGCCAGCAGCCCGATACAGGGACTTCAGGGCTACACCTTC
CDR3aa: CASSPIQGLQGYTF

abundance: NA
j_gene: TRBJ2-1
d_gene: TRBD2
len: 14
v_gene: TRBV6-1
CDR3nt: TGTGCCAGCTCGCGGGAGAAGTCCTACAATGAGCAGTTCTTC
CDR3aa: CASSREKSYNEQFF

abundance: few
j_gene: TRBJ2-7
d_gene: NA
len: 14
v_gene: TRBV2
CDR3nt: TGTGCCAGCAGCCCGCAAACAGGACCCTACGAGCAGTACTTC
CDR3aa: CASSPQTGPYEQYF

abundance: NA
j_gene: TRBJ2-7
d_gene: NA
len: 17
v_gene: TRBV7-8
CDR3nt: TGTGCCAGCAGCTCTTCCTTTTACGGGACTGGATCCTACGAGCAGTACTTC
CDR3aa: CASSSSFYGTGSYEQYF

abundance: many
j_gene: TRBJ1-1
d_gene: NA
len: 13
v_gene: TRBV19
CDR3nt: TGTGCCAGTAAACGATCACAGAACACTGAAGCTTTCTTT
CDR3aa: CASKRSQNTEAFF

abundance: many
j_gene: TRBJ1-1
d_gene: NA
len: 13
v_gene: TRBV20-1
CDR3nt: TGCAGTACCTACAGGCAGGCGGGCACTGAAGCTTTCTTT
CDR3aa: CSTYRQAGTEAFF

abundance: NA
j_gene: TRBJ1-1
d_gene: NA
len: 14
v_gene: TRBV4-1
CDR3nt: TGCGCCAGCAGCCGGACCGGGGCGAACACTGAAGCTTTCTTT
CDR3aa: CASSRTGANTEAFF

abundance: many
j_gene: TRBJ2-7
d_gene: NA
len: 13
v_gene: TRBV3-1
CDR3nt: TGTGCCAGCAGCCAAGATCCCCCCTACGAGCAGTACTTC
CDR3aa: CASSQDPPYEQYF